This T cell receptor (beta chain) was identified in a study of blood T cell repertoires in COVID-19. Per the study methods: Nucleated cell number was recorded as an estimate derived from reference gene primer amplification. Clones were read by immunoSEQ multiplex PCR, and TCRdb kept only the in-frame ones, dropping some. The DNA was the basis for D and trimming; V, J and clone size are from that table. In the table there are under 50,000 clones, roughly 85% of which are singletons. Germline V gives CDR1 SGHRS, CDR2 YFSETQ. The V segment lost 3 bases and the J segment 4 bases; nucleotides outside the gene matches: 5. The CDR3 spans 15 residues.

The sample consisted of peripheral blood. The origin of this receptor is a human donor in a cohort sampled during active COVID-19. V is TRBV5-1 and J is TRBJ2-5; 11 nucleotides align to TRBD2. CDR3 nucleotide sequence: TGCGCCAGCAGCTATAGCGGGGGGGCCGGAGAGACCCAGTACTTC. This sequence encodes CASSYSGGAGETQYF.